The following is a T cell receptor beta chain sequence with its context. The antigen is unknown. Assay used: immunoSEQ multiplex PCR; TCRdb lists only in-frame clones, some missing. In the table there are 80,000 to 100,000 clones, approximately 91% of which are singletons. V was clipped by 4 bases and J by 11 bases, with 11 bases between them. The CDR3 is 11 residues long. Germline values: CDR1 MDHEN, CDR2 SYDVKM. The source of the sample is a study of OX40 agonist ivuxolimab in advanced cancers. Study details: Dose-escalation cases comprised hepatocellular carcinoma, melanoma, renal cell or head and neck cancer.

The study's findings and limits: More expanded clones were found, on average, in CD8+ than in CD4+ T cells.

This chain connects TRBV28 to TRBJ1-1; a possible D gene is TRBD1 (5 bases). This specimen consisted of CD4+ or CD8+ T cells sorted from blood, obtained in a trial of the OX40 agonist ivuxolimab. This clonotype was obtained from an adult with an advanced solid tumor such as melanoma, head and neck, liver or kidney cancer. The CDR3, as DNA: TGTGCCAGCAGTTCAGGGAGAGGGGCTTTCTTT. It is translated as CASSSGRGAFF. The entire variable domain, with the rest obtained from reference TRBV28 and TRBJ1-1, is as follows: DVKVTQSSRYLVKRTGEKVFLECVQDMDHENMFWYRQDPGLGLRLIYFSYDVKMKEKGDIPEGYSVSREKKERFSLILESASTNQTSMYLCASSSGRGAFFGQGTRLTVV.